One and the same sample provided the 20 T cell receptor beta chains below, sequenced in a study of T-cell reconstitution after alpha-beta-depleted transplantation in children. A library of TCRbeta sequences, prepared with unique molecular identifiers, was generated. TCRdb recomputed calls from the PCR reads with MiXCR, one row per CDR3 protein. The sample has some 460,000 distinct CDR3 sequences; about 16% are singletons. The source material was PBMCs, mostly from graft donor cells, sampled 360 days after TCRalphabeta/CD19-depleted stem cell transplant. The receptors originated from a boy younger than two who had a stem cell transplant for Wiskott-Aldrich syndrome, so the T cells may come from the graft donor.

The chain employs TRBV12-3 or TRBV12-4 and TRBJ1-1; unclear D gene. Trimming cost V 6 bases and J 3 bases, with 8 bases left between them. This CDR3 has 12 amino acids. CDR3 residues: CASSSDDTEAFF. In DNA, the CDR3 is TGTGCCAGCAGCTCGGACGACACTGAAGCTTTCTTT.

There are a few counts of this clonotype. This rearrangement joins TRBV24-1 to TRBJ2-3; 8 nucleotides align to TRBD2. Trimming removed 9 bases from V and 1 base from J; junction bases left unmatched: 5. The germline V gene has CDR1 KGHDR and CDR2 SFDVKD. This CDR3 has 14 amino acids. In DNA form, the CDR3 reads TGTGCCACCGTACCGGGACTAGGCACAGATACGCAGTATTTT. Translating gives CATVPGLGTDTQYF.

Only a few counts were recorded for this clonotype. The rearrangement links TRBV20-1 to TRBJ2-7; D gene uncertain. Per the germline V gene, CDR1 is DFQATT and CDR2 is SNEGSKA (reference sequence). V lost 5 bases to trimming and J lost 7 bases, with 12 bases between them. There are 11 residues in the CDR3. This chain's CDR3 is CSALGSPEQYF. CDR3 bases: TGCAGTGCTCTAGGCTCTCCGGAGCAGTACTTC.

CDR3 nucleotides: TGTGCCAGCAGTTTCTCTACCGGGACAGAATTTTCGGATACGCAGTATTTT. It codes for CASSFSTGTEFSDTQYF. This chain joins TRBV12-3 or TRBV12-4 and TRBJ2-3, with TRBD1 identical over 7 bases. V was clipped by 3 bases and J by 6 bases; unmatched bases: 15. There are 17 residues in the CDR3.

The chain recombines TRBV6-1 with TRBJ2-2; perhaps TRBD2 as D (5 bases). V was pared by 0 bases and J by 6 bases, with 17 bases between. Germline assignment: CDR1 MNHNS and CDR2 SASEGT. The CDR3 covers 17 residues. CDR3 region: CASSEALASGSPGELFF. Here the CDR3 DNA reads TGTGCCAGCAGTGAAGCTTTGGCGTCGGGAAGCCCCGGGGAGCTGTTTTTT.

The chain carries TRBV12-3 or TRBV12-4 and TRBJ2-7; 7 bases match TRBD2. With 6 bases clipped from V and 1 base from J, the junction kept 3 bases outside the gene matches. The CDR3 is made up of 13 amino acids. CDR3 sequence reads: CASSASGSYEQYF. CDR3 sequence (DNA): TGTGCCAGCAGCGCTAGCGGATCCTACGAGCAGTACTTC.

This clonotype was picked up a small number of times. The chain employs TRBV6-5 and TRBJ2-7; D might be TRBD2 (5 bases). Between the trimmed V and J ends, which lost 2 bases and 0 bases, there was a span of 11 bases. The CDR3 is 15 amino acids. Looked up from germline, CDR1 is MNHEY and CDR2 is SVGAGI. DNA of the CDR3: TGTGCCAGCAGTTACCATCCGGGGAGCTCCTACGAGCAGTACTTC. It yields the protein CASSYHPGSSYEQYF.

This clonotype was picked up a small number of times. The rearrangement joins TRBV5-5 to TRBJ2-5, with 7 nucleotides matching TRBD1. Germline CDR1 is SGHKS and CDR2 is YYEKEE (reference sequence). The CDR3 extends over 17 amino acids. Trimming took 5 bases from V and 5 from J; bases not matched to a gene: 18. For the CDR3, the DNA is TGTGCCAGCAGTTGGCCACGACAGGGACCGAGAAGGGAGACCCAGTACTTC. It is translated as CASSWPRQGPRRETQYF.

V gene TRBV7-2 combines with J gene TRBJ1-1; TRBD1 matches at 11 bases. Germline V CDR1 and CDR2: SGHTA, FQGNSA. This CDR3 region has 16 residues. V trimming: 5 bases; J trimming: 7 bases; junction bases outside the gene matches: 12. CDR3 region: CASSLRGQGGRSEAFF. Here the CDR3 DNA reads TGTGCCAGCAGCCTCCGGGGACAGGGGGGGAGAAGTGAAGCTTTCTTT. The whole variable domain, filled in from reference TRBV7-2 and TRBJ1-1, reads GAGVSQSPSNKVTEKGKDVELRCDPISGHTALYWYRQSLGQGLEFLIYFQGNSAPDKSGLPSDRFSAERTGGSVSTLTIQRTQQEDSAVYLCASSLRGQGGRSEAFFGQGTRLTVV.

The rearrangement joins TRBV28 to TRBJ1-5; the D is unclear. The germline V and J ends were trimmed by 3 bases and 6 bases, with 15 bases remaining between them. In germline, CDR1 is MDHEN, CDR2 SYDVKM. The CDR3 extends over 15 amino acids. The CDR3: CASSLNAWRSQPQHF. CDR3 coding DNA: TGTGCCAGCAGTTTGAACGCCTGGCGGAGTCAGCCCCAGCATTTT.

This clonotype has a handful of counts. This sequence joins TRBV5-1 and TRBJ2-7; D is perhaps TRBD1 (5 bases). CDR1 is SGHRS, CDR2 YFSETQ, per germline. The CDR3 consists of 15 residues. The V end was cut by 0 bases, the J end by 2 bases, with 12 bases between. Here the CDR3 DNA reads TGCGCCAGCAGCTTGGCCCTCGGACACACCTACGAGCAGTACTTC. Residues: CASSLALGHTYEQYF.

This clonotype was seen only a few times. The rearrangement uses TRBV15 and TRBJ2-7; no definite D call. Per germline, CDR1 LNHNV and CDR2 YYDKDF (reference sequence). The CDR3 is made up of 12 amino acids. V was clipped by 5 bases and J by 11 bases, with 16 bases between them. The CDR3 nucleotides read TGTGCCACCAGCGGAACCTCAGTGCCTAAGTACTTC. This sequence encodes CATSGTSVPKYF.

V and J are TRBV10-3 and TRBJ2-7; 12 bases map to TRBD2. Germline lookup yields CDR1 ENHRY and CDR2 SYGVKD. V shed 4 bases and J 4 bases; nucleotides not matched to a gene: 8. The CDR3 sequence is 16 residues long. CDR3 nucleotide sequence: TGTGCCATCAGTGTGGGGACTAGCGGGTTTTATTACGAGCAGTACTTC. Encoded protein: CAISVGTSGFYYEQYF.

The V call is TRBV7-2, the J call TRBJ2-5; perhaps TRBD1 as D (5 bases). This CDR3 has 14 amino acids. Germline CDR1 SGHTA, CDR2 FQGNSA. V shed 2 bases and J shed 4 bases, with 11 bases lying between them. The CDR3 DNA reads as TGTGCCAGCAGCTTACAGGGATGGAGAGAGACCCAGTACTTC. Its protein product is CASSLQGWRETQYF.

The V gene is TRBV5-1, the J gene TRBJ2-7; D may be TRBD1 (6 bases). There are 13 residues in the CDR3. The germline gives CDR1 SGHRS, CDR2 YFSETQ. Trimming pared 5 bases from V and 3 bases from J, leaving 12 bases between. CDR3 region: CASSTGLNYEQYF. CDR3 bases: TGCGCCAGCAGTACAGGGTTGAACTACGAGCAGTACTTC.

There are a few counts of this clonotype. Here the CDR3 reads CASRTGIEQFF. In DNA form, the CDR3 reads TGTGCCAGCCGGACTGGGATTGAGCAGTTCTTC. V gene TRBV21-1 combines with J gene TRBJ2-1; TRBD1 was called by the table and not checked on the DNA. TRBV21-1 constitutes a pseudogene. The CDR3 is 11 amino acids.

This clonotype appeared once. This chain links TRBV4-1 with TRBJ1-2; D call uncertain. The CDR3 sequence is 14 residues long. Germline CDR1 reads MGHRA; CDR2 reads YSYEKL. V lost 4 bases and J lost 8, with 17 bases in between. CDR3 sequence: CASSPIRGGVGYTF. The CDR3 DNA reads as TGCGCCAGCAGCCCAATACGGGGAGGCGTGGGCTACACCTTC.

The rearrangement joins TRBV4-2 to TRBJ2-1; 12 positions match TRBD2. The CDR3 contains 21 residues. V was clipped by 4 bases and J by 7 bases; unmatched bases: 23. Germline-derived CDR1 and CDR2 are LGHNA and YNFKEQ. The CDR3 here is CASSPRGAPTSGGLIGNEQFF. CDR3 nucleotide sequence: TGTGCCAGCAGCCCCCGTGGGGCACCTACTAGCGGGGGGCTAATTGGGAATGAGCAGTTCTTC.

In its sample, this clonotype was seen many times. J is TRBJ2-4 and V is TRBV20-1; TRBD2 matches at 8 bases. Per the germline V gene, CDR1 is DFQATT and CDR2 is SNEGSKA (reference sequence). The CDR3 has 13 residues. J lost 4 bases, V lost 6 bases, and 5 bases had no gene match. The chain's CDR3 is CSAGLAGKNIQYF. CDR3 DNA sequence: TGCAGTGCGGGTTTAGCGGGGAAAAACATTCAGTACTTC.

There are many counts of this clonotype. V and J are TRBV12-3 or TRBV12-4 and TRBJ2-7; TRBD1 aligns across 9 bases. The junction had 9 bases not matched to a gene; V was cut back by 8 bases and J by 4 bases. The CDR3 extends over 14 amino acids. The CDR3 coding sequence is TGTGCCAGCGGATCCGGGACAGGGCCTTACGAGCAGTACTTC. It specifies CASGSGTGPYEQYF.